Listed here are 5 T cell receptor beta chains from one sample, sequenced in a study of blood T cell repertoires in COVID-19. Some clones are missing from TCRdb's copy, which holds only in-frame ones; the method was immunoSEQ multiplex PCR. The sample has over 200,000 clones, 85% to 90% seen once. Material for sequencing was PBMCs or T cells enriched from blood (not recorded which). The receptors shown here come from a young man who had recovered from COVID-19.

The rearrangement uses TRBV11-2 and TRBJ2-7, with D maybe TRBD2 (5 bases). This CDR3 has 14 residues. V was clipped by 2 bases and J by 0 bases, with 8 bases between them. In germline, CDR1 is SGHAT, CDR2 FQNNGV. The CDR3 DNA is TGTGCCAGCAGCTTAAACGGACTCTCCTACGAGCAGTACTTC. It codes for CASSLNGLSYEQYF.

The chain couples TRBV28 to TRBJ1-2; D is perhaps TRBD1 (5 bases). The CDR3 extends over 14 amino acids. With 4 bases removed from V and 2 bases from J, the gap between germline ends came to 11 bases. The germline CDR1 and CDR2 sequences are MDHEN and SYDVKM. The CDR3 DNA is TGTGCCAGCAGTTACACAGGCTCCAACTATGGCTACACCTTC. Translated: CASSYTGSNYGYTF.

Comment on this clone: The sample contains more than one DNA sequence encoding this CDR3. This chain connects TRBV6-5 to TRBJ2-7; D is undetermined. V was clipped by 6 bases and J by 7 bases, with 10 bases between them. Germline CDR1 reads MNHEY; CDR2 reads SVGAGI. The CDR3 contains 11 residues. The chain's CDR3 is CASSSPREQYF. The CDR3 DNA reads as TGTGCCAGCAGCTCTCCCCGGGAGCAGTACTTC.

CDR3 DNA: TGTGCCAGCAGCCAAATGCGTCGCAATCAGCCCCAGCATTTT. Translating it yields CASSQMRRNQPQHF. The V and J genes are TRBV2 and TRBJ1-5; no reliable D call. This CDR3 has 14 amino acids. Deletions cut 6 bases from V and 2 bases from J, with 11 bases between. Germline CDR1 SNHLY, CDR2 FYNNEI.

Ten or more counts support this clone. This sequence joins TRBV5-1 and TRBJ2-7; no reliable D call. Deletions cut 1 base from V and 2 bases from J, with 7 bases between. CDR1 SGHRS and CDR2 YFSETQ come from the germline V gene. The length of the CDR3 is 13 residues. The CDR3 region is CASSLNPTYEQYF. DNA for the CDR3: TGCGCCAGCAGCTTGAATCCTACCTACGAGCAGTACTTC.